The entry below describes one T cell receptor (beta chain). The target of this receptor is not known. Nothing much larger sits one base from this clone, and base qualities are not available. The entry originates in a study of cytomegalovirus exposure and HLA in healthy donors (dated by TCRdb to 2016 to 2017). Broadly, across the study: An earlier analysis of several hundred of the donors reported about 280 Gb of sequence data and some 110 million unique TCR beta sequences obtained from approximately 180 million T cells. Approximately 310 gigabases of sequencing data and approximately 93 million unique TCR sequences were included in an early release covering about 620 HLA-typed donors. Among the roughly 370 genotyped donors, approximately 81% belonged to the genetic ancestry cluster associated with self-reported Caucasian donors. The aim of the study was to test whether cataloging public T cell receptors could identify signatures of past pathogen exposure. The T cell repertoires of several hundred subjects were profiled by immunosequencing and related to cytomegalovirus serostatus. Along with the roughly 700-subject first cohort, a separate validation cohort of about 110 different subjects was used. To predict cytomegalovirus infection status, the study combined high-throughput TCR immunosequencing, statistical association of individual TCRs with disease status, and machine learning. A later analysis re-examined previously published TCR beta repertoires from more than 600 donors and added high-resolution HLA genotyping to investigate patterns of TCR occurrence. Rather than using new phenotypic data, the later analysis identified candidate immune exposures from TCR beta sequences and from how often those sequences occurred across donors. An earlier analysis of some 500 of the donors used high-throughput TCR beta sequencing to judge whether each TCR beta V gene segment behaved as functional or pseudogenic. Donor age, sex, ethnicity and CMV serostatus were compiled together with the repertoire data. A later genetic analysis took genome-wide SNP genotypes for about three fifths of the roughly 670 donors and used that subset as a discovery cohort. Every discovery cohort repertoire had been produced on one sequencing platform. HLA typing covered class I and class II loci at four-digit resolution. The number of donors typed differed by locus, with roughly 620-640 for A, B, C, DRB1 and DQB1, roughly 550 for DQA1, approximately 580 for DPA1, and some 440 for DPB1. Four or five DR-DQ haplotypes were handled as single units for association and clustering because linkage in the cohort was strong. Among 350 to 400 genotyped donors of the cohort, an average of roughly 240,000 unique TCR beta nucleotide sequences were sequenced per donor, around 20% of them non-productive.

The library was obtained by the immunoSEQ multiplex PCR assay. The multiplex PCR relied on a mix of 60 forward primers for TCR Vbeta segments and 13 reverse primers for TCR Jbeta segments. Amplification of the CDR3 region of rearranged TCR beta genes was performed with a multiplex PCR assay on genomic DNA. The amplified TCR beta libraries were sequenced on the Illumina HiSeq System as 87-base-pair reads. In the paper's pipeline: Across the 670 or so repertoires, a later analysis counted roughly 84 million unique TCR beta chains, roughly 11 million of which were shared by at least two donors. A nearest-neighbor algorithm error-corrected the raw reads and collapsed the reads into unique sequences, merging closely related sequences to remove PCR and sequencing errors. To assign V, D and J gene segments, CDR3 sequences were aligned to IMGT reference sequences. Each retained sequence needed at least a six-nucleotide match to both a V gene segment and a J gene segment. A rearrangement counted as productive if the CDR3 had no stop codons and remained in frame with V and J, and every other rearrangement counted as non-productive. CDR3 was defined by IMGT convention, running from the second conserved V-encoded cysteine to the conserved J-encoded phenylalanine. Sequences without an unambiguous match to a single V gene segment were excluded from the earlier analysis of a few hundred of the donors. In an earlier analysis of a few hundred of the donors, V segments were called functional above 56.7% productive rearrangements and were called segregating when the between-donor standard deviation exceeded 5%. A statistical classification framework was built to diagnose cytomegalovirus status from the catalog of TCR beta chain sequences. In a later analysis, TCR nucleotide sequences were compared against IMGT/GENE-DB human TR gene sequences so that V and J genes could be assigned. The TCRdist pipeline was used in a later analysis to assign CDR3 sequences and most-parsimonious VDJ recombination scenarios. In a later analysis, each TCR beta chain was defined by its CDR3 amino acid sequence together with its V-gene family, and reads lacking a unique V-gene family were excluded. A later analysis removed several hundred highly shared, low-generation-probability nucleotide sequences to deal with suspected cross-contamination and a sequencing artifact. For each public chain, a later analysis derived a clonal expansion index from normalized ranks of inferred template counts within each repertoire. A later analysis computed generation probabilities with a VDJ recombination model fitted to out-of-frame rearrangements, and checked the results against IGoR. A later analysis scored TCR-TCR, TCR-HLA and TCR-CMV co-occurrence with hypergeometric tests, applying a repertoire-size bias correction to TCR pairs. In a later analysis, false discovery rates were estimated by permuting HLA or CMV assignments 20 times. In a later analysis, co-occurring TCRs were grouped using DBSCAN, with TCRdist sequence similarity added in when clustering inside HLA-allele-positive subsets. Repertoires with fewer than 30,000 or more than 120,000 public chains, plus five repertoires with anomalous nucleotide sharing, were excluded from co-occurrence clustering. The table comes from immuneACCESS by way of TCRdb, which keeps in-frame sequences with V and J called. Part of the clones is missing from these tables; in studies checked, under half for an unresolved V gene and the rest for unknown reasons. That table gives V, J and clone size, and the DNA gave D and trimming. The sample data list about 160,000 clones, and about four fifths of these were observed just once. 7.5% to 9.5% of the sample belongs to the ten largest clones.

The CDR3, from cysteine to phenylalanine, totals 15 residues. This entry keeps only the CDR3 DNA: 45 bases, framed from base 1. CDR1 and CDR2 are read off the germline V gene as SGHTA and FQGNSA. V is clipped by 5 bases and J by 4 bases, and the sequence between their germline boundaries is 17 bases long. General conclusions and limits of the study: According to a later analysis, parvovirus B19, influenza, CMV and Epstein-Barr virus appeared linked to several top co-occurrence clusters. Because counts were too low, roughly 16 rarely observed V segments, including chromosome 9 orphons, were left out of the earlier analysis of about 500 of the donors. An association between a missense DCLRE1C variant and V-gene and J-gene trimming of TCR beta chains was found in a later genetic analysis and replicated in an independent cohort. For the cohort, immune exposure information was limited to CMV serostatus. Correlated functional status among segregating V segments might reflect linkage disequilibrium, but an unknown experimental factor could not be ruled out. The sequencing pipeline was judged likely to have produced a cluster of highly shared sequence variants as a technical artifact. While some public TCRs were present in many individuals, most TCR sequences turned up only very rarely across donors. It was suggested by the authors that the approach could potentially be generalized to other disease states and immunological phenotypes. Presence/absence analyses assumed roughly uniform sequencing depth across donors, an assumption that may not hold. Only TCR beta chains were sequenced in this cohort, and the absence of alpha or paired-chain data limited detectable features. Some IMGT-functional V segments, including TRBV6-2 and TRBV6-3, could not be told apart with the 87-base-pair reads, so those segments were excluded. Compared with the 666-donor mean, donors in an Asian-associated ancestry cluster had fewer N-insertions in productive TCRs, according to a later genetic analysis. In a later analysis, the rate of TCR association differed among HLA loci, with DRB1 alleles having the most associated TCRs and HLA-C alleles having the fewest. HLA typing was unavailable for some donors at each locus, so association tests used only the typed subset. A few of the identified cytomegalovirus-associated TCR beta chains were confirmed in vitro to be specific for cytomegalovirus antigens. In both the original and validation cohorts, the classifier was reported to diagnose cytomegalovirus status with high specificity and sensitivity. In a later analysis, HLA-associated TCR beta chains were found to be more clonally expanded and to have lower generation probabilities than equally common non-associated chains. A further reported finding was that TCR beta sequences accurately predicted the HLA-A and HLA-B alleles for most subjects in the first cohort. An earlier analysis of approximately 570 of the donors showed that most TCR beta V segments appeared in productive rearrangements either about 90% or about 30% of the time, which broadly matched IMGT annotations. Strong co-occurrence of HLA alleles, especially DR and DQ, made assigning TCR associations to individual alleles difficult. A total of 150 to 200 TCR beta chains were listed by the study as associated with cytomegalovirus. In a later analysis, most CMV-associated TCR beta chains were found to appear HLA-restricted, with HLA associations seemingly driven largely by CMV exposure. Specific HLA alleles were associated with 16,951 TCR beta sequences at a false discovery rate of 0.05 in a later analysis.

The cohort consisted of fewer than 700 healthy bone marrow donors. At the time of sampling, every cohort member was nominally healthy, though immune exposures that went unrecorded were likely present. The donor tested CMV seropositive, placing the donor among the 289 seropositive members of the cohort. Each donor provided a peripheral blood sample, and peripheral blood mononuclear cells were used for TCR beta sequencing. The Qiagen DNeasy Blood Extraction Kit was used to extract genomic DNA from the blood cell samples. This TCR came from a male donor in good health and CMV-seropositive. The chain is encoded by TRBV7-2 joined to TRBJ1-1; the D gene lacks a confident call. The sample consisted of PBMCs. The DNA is TGTGCCAGCAGCATAGACATCTCCAGTGTCACTGAAGCTTTCTTT. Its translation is CASSIDISSVTEAFF.